Listed below are T cell receptor beta chains from one sample, sequenced in a study of blood T cells in healthy people across ages. TCRdb redid the calling of the 5' RACE reads with MiXCR, one entry per CDR3 protein. This table has roughly 1.5 million distinct CDR3 sequences, approximately 42% appearing once. The sequencing sample was made of blood. The receptors stem from a woman younger than 30 in good health. CDR3s include the opening cysteine and the closing phenylalanine or tryptophan. D genes are given only for firm matches. Expanded clones get a size class; other rows say once, few or many, or leave the size out.

d_gene | abundance | len | j_gene | v_gene | CDR3nt | CDR3aa
NA | NA | 13 | TRBJ1-2 | TRBV6-2/TRBV6-3 | TGTGCCAGCAGTTACTCAGGGCCCTATGGCTACACCTTC | CASSYSGPYGYTF
TRBD2 | NA | 14 | TRBJ2-7 | TRBV20-1 | TGCAGTGGTTCCTCCGGGACTAGCTTCTACGAGCAGTACTTC | CSGSSGTSFYEQYF
NA | few | 12 | TRBJ2-7 | TRBV20-1 | TGCAGTGCTAGGGAGGTCCGTTACGAGCAGTACTTC | CSAREVRYEQYF
NA | few | 14 | TRBJ1-4 | TRBV15 | TGTGCCACCAGCAGGCAGACTAATAATGAAAAACTGTTTTTT | CATSRQTNNEKLFF
NA | once | 15 | TRBJ2-5 | TRBV13 | TGTGCCAGCCGAGCGACGTGGGGCGCGTTGGAGACCCAGTACTTC | CASRATWGALETQYF
NA | NA | 14 | TRBJ2-7 | TRBV2 | TGTGCCAGCAGCGTAGACAGGTTACCCTACGAGCAGTACTTC | CASSVDRLPYEQYF
NA | many | 14 | TRBJ2-1 | TRBV6-5 | TGTGCCAGCAGTTACCGTCTTCCTGCTGGTGAGCAGTTCTTC | CASSYRLPAGEQFF
NA | NA | 13 | TRBJ2-7 | TRBV11-2 | TGTGCCAGCAGGCTCGGACTCCGCTACGAGCAGTACTTC | CASRLGLRYEQYF
NA | NA | 13 | TRBJ1-5 | TRBV19 | TGTGCCAGTAGTCAGACTCTGGGACAGCCCCAGCATTTT | CASSQTLGQPQHF
NA | few | 14 | TRBJ2-5 | TRBV6-5 | TGTGCCAGCAGCCTCGAGACAGAGCAAGAGACCCAGTACTTC | CASSLETEQETQYF
TRBD2 | few | 16 | TRBJ2-1 | TRBV9 | TGTGCCAGCAGAGCCTTGACTAGCGGGAGTCGTAATGAGCAGTTCTTC | CASRALTSGSRNEQFF
NA | few | 13 | TRBJ2-5 | TRBV29-1 | TGCAGCGTTCGGGGCAGGGTTAGGGAGACCCAGTACTTC | CSVRGRVRETQYF
TRBD2 | NA | 12 | TRBJ2-1 | TRBV6-1 | TGTGCCAGCCAAGGGAGGGACAATGAGCAGTTCTTC | CASQGRDNEQFF
TRBD1 | NA | 15 | TRBJ2-2 | TRBV7-2 | TGTGCCAGCAGCTTAGAAGGGGGCGGGTCCGGGGAGCTGTTTTTT | CASSLEGGGSGELFF
NA | many | 12 | TRBJ1-1 | TRBV7-9 | TGTGCCAGCAGTTCAACCGGAACTGAAGCTTTCTTT | CASSSTGTEAFF
NA | few | 16 | TRBJ2-7 | TRBV6-6 | TGTGCCAGCAGTTACCGAAGAGGACAGAGCTCCTACGAGCAGTACTTC | CASSYRRGQSSYEQYF
NA | few | 15 | TRBJ2-1 | TRBV4-3 | TGCGCCAGCAGCCAAGAAATTTTCGCCTACAATGAGCAGTTCTTC | CASSQEIFAYNEQFF
NA | NA | 12 | TRBJ1-6 | TRBV12-3/TRBV12-4 | TGTGCCAGCAGGCGCTCGAATTCACCCCTCCACTTT | CASRRSNSPLHF
NA | NA | 16 | TRBJ1-2 | TRBV4-1 | TGCGCCAGCAGCCAAGATTGGGCAGAGTCTAACTGTGGCTACACCTTC | CASSQDWAESNCGYTF
TRBD2 | few | 19 | TRBJ2-1 | TRBV5-1 | TGCGCCAGCAGCGATAGCCGTGGACTAGCGGGAGTAAAAGGGAATGAGCAGTTCTTC | CASSDSRGLAGVKGNEQFF
TRBD2 | NA | 19 | TRBJ2-1 | TRBV20-1 | TGCAGTGCTAGAGATCGATCGCGTTGGCGGGAGGGACCCTACAATGAGCAGTTCTTC | CSARDRSRWREGPYNEQFF
NA | few | 14 | TRBJ1-1 | TRBV4-1 | TGCGCCAGCAGCCAAGTTCTGGTGAACACTGAAGCTTTCTTT | CASSQVLVNTEAFF
NA | few | 14 | TRBJ2-7 | TRBV10-3 | TGTGCCATCACCCAGGACGCCTACTCCTACGAGCAGTACTTC | CAITQDAYSYEQYF
NA | NA | 14 | TRBJ2-7 | TRBV29-1 | TGCAGCGTTGGAATCAGGCTTGGCCCCTACGAGCAGTACTTC | CSVGIRLGPYEQYF
TRBD2 | NA | 16 | TRBJ2-1 | TRBV20-1 | TGCAGTGCTATACCTAGCGGGAGCGGCTCCTACAATGAGCAGTTCTTC | CSAIPSGSGSYNEQFF
NA | NA | 15 | TRBJ2-1 | TRBV27 | TGTGCCAGCAGTTTAGGGCACCCATCCTACAATGAGCAGTTCTTC | CASSLGHPSYNEQFF
NA | NA | 15 | TRBJ1-2 | TRBV7-2 | TGTGCCAGCAGCTTACGGCCGAGGGACCACTATGGCTACACCTTC | CASSLRPRDHYGYTF
NA | NA | 16 | TRBJ2-1 | TRBV21-1 | TGTGCCAGCAGCAAAGCGGGACGGTCCCCCTACAATGAGCAGTTCTTC | CASSKAGRSPYNEQFF
NA | NA | 13 | TRBJ2-7 | TRBV20-1 | TGCAGTGCTCTACAGGGTAGATCCTACGAGCAGTACTTC | CSALQGRSYEQYF
TRBD1 | few | 18 | TRBJ2-3 | TRBV9 | TGTGCCAGCAGCTCAACTCTTCCGGGACAGGCCCGCACAGATACGCAGTATTTT | CASSSTLPGQARTDTQYF
NA | NA | 13 | TRBJ1-5 | TRBV30 | TGTGCCTGGAGTGTAGGGGGGAGTCAGCCCCAGCATTTT | CAWSVGGSQPQHF
NA | few | 12 | TRBJ2-7 | TRBV29-1 | TGCAGCGTTCGGGACTCAACTAGGGAGCAGTACTTC | CSVRDSTREQYF
NA | once | 14 | TRBJ2-3 | TRBV7-6 | TGTGCCAGCAGCTTAACTAGTTCAAGCGATACGCAGTATTTT | CASSLTSSSDTQYF
TRBD1 | once | 15 | TRBJ2-7 | TRBV7-9 | TGTGCCAGCAGGACGGGGGACAGGAATTACAATGAGCAGTACTTC | CASRTGDRNYNEQYF
NA | NA | 17 | TRBJ1-1 | TRBV5-1 | TGCGCCAGCAGCAAAGTGGGTCAGGGATCTCCGAACACTGAAGCTTTCTTT | CASSKVGQGSPNTEAFF
TRBD2 | few | 17 | TRBJ2-1 | TRBV5-1 | TGCGCCAGCAGCTTGGGGGAAGCGGGGGTCTCCTACAATGAGCAGTTCTTC | CASSLGEAGVSYNEQFF
TRBD2 | few | 16 | TRBJ2-1 | TRBV3-1 | TGTGCCAGCAGCCAAGGGACTAGCGGGAGGGTCCATGAGCAGTTCTTC | CASSQGTSGRVHEQFF
NA | NA | 14 | TRBJ2-7 | TRBV7-9 | TGTGCCAGCAGCTTCTCATTGGGAGCCTACGAGCAGTACTTC | CASSFSLGAYEQYF
NA | NA | 12 | TRBJ1-1 | TRBV20-1 | TGCAGTGCTCGACAGATGAACACTGAAGCTTTCTTT | CSARQMNTEAFF
TRBD1 | few | 16 | TRBJ2-2 | TRBV6-2/TRBV6-3 | TGTGCCAGCAGTTACGCGACAGGGGGCCGGGCCGGGGAGCTGTTTTTT | CASSYATGGRAGELFF
TRBD2 | NA | 16 | TRBJ2-1 | TRBV20-1 | TGCAGTGCTAGAACCCCATGGAATAGCGGGGACAATGAGCAGTTCTTC | CSARTPWNSGDNEQFF
NA | NA | 14 | TRBJ1-1 | TRBV3-1 | TGTGCCAGCAGCCCGAGGACACTGAACACTGAAGCTTTCTTT | CASSPRTLNTEAFF
NA | NA | 14 | TRBJ1-1 | TRBV20-1 | TGCAGTGCTAGGAGCGGAGGGGGGAACACTGAAGCTTTCTTT | CSARSGGGNTEAFF
NA | NA | 15 | TRBJ2-2 | TRBV7-2 | TGTGCCAGCAGCTTCCGGACTCGGAACACCGGGGAGCTGTTTTTT | CASSFRTRNTGELFF
NA | NA | 14 | TRBJ2-7 | TRBV6-1 | TGTGCCAGCAGTGAAGACAGGGCCAACTACGAGCAGTACTTC | CASSEDRANYEQYF
NA | NA | 15 | TRBJ1-4 | TRBV28 | TGTGCCAGCAGTTCCCGGCGGGGGCCTAATGAAAAACTGTTTTTT | CASSSRRGPNEKLFF